This entry is about one T cell receptor (beta chain). Sequencing used cDNA as its template, made by extracting RNA and reverse transcribing it. Assay used: immunoSEQ multiplex PCR; TCRdb lists only in-frame clones, some missing. The sample gives 150,000 to 200,000 clones, roughly 65% of which show up once; 1.7% is in the top ten. V gave up 3 bases and J gave up 4 bases, with 8 bases separating them. The CDR3 covers 12 residues. The V gene's germline CDR1 is SQVTM and CDR2 ANQGSEA. This sample stems from a study of CD8+ T cells in alopecia areata. Across the study: Treated individuals took tofacitinib by mouth, 5 to 10 mg twice daily.

Lesional scalp punch biopsies and peripheral blood were collected from alopecia areata patients. This clonotype was obtained from a human donor with alopecia areata. The J gene is TRBJ2-3, the V gene TRBV29-1, with D tentatively TRBD1 (6 bases). The starting material was CD4+ T cells sorted from blood, obtained at week 0. CDR3 sequence reads: CSVDRGADTQYF. The CDR3 DNA follows: TGCAGCGTTGACAGGGGCGCAGATACGCAGTATTTT.